The 30 T cell receptor beta chains presented below share a single source sample, sequenced in a study of cytomegalovirus exposure and HLA in healthy donors. PCR was performed using 60 Vbeta and 13 Jbeta primers. The table came from immunoSEQ multiplex PCR; TCRdb's copy has only in-frame clones and leaves some out. The sample has some 150,000 clones, over 60% seen once. Sample: PBMCs. These receptors originate from a female donor in good health and CMV-seropositive.

The chain joins TRBV7-9 to TRBJ2-7; TRBD1 agrees at 7 bases. Germline V gene lookup returns CDR1 SEHNR and CDR2 FQNEAQ (reference sequence). The CDR3 covers 15 residues. V was pared by 5 bases and J by 4 bases, with 11 bases of the junction left unmatched. The CDR3 DNA is TGTGCCAGCAGCCCGCCGGGACAGCGGTTTTACGAGCAGTACTTC. This translates into CASSPPGQRFYEQYF.

The CDR3 here is CASSQDAQGNQPQHF. CDR3 sequence (DNA): TGTGCCAGCAGCCAAGATGCGCAGGGGAATCAGCCCCAGCATTTT. V and J are TRBV4-2 and TRBJ1-5; weak D call: TRBD1 (6 bases). V was trimmed by 0 bases and J by 4 bases, leaving 10 bases between them. Germline CDR1 LGHNA, CDR2 YNFKEQ. This CDR3 is 15 amino acids long.

This sequence joins TRBV9 and TRBJ2-7, with 9 bases matching TRBD2. Germline V gene sequence: CDR1 SGDLS, CDR2 YYNGEE. The CDR3 covers 15 residues. The J segment lost 0 bases and the V segment lost 4 bases, leaving 5 bases of the junction unmatched. CDR3 bases: TGTGCCAGCAGCTTGAGCGGGGGGTTCTCCTACGAGCAGTACTTC. It translates to CASSLSGGFSYEQYF.

A remark on this clone: This sample includes further DNA sequences coding for the same CDR3. The chain employs TRBV6-6 and TRBJ2-7; a weak D match, TRBD1 (6 bases). V gave up 7 bases and J gave up 4 bases, with 20 bases separating them. Per germline, CDR1 MNHNY and CDR2 SVGAGI (reference sequence). The CDR3 extends over 15 amino acids. The CDR3 nucleotides read TGTGCCAGCAATCACAGGGTGGGTCGTAGTTACGAGCAGTACTTC. Protein product: CASNHRVGRSYEQYF.

The chain combines TRBV6-5 with TRBJ2-7; 11 bases fit TRBD1. Germline CDR1 reads MNHEY; CDR2 reads SVGAGI. The CDR3 totals 12 residues. V lost 6 bases and J lost 6; bases outside the gene matches: 1. In DNA, the CDR3 is TGTGCCAGCAGGGACAGGGGGCGCGAGCAGTACTTC. This gives the protein CASRDRGREQYF.

This rearrangement joins TRBV7-9 to TRBJ2-5; no reliable D call. The J call may be incorrect, as the DNA end agrees better with TRBJ2-7. The CDR3 has 11 residues. Per the germline V gene, CDR1 is SEHNR and CDR2 is FQNEAQ (reference sequence). CDR3 in amino acids: CASSSAYEQYF. Written as DNA, the CDR3 is TGTGCCAGCAGCTCCGCTTACGAGCAGTACTTC.

V is TRBV2 and J is TRBJ2-5; D is undetermined. V shed 4 bases and J shed 4 bases, with 7 bases lying between them. The CDR3 spans 12 residues. Germline V gives CDR1 SNHLY, CDR2 FYNNEI. CDR3 residues: CASSGNRETQYF. CDR3 DNA sequence: TGTGCCAGCAGTGGAAATAGAGAGACCCAGTACTTC.

The chain carries TRBV9 and TRBJ1-2, with D uncertain. Germline V gives CDR1 SGDLS, CDR2 YYNGEE. This CDR3 spans 13 amino acids. V was trimmed by 0 bases and J by 8 bases, leaving 11 bases between them. The CDR3 DNA reads TGTGCCAGCAGCGTAGAAGGTTCCGGGGGCTACACCTTC. It yields the protein CASSVEGSGGYTF.

This rearrangement joins TRBV5-4 to TRBJ2-5; 9 bases align to TRBD1. TRBJ2-7 explains the end of the DNA better; the J call may be wrong. Germline V gene data show CDR1 as SGHNT and CDR2 as YYREEE (reference sequence). This CDR3 comprises 13 residues. The CDR3 nucleotides read TGTGCCAGCAGCCGGGACAGGGTTCGCGAGCAGTACTTC. The encoded protein is CASSRDRVREQYF.

The rearrangement joins TRBV18 to TRBJ1-2; 10 nucleotides line up with TRBD1. CDR1 KGHSH and CDR2 LQKENI come from the germline V gene. V shed 4 bases, J shed 6 bases, and the junction held 5 bases outside the gene matches. This CDR3 spans 14 amino acids. The CDR3 DNA is TGTGCCAGCTCACTGGACAGGGGGGTTCATGGCTACACCTTC. It translates to CASSLDRGVHGYTF.

For this clone: At one end, the junction sequence differs from germline, possibly due to a read error. The sample has other DNA sequences that encode this CDR3 too. V and J are TRBV11-2 and TRBJ1-1, with a tentative D call TRBD1 (5 bases). Germline lookup yields CDR1 SGHAT and CDR2 FQNNGV. This CDR3 has 15 amino acids. CDR3 in DNA: TGTGCCAGCAGCTTACGAAGGGGCTCCAACACTGAAGCCTTCTTT. Translated, it gives CASSLRRGSNTEAFF.

The V gene is TRBV6-5, the J gene TRBJ1-6; D gene uncertain. Germline V gene data show CDR1 as MNHEY and CDR2 as SVGAGI. The CDR3 covers 16 residues. Trimming took off 2 bases at V and 9 bases at J, with 17 bases between the two ends. CDR3 in amino acids: CASSYRGAVFGSPLHF. DNA of the CDR3: TGTGCCAGCAGTTACCGCGGAGCGGTATTCGGTTCACCCCTCCACTTT.

In its sample, this clone was seen a few times. The J gene is TRBJ1-6, the V gene TRBV5-6; D is uncertain. V was trimmed by 0 bases and J by 9 bases, leaving 10 bases between them. Germline-derived CDR1 and CDR2 are SGHDT and YYEEEE. The CDR3 contains 14 residues. The CDR3 region has the DNA TGTGCCAGCAGCTTGGCGGGTCTTCTTTCACCCCTCCACTTT. Amino acid sequence: CASSLAGLLSPLHF. Based on the CDR3 plus reference TRBV5-6 and TRBJ1-6, the full variable domain is DAGVTQSPTHLIKTRGQQVTLRCSPKSGHDTVSWYQQALGQGPQFIFQYYEEEERQRGNFPDRFSGHQFPNYSSELNVNALLLGDSALYLCASSLAGLLSPLHFGNGTRLTVT.

The chain is built from TRBV5-8 and TRBJ1-2; possibly TRBD1 for D (6 bases). In germline, CDR1 is SGHTS, CDR2 YDEGEE. The V end lost 1 base, the J end lost 4 bases, and 17 bases lay between the germline ends. The CDR3 is 16 amino acids. The CDR3, as DNA: TGTGCCAGCAGCTTGTCCGGACAGCCGGAGATCTATGGCTACACCTTC. This codes for CASSLSGQPEIYGYTF.

The genes are TRBV7-9 and TRBJ2-2; 7 bases line up with TRBD1. Unmatched junction bases numbered 4, after V lost 8 bases and J lost 1 base. Germline-derived CDR1 and CDR2 are SEHNR and FQNEAQ (reference sequence). CDR3 length equals 14 residues. This CDR3 reads CASEGQQNTGELFF. CDR3 coding DNA: TGTGCCAGCGAGGGACAGCAGAACACCGGGGAGCTGTTTTTT.

The chain joins TRBV5-4 to TRBJ2-5, with D possibly being TRBD2 (5 bases). V dropped 4 bases and J dropped 2 bases, with 12 bases sitting between them. The germline V gene has CDR1 SGHNT and CDR2 YYREEE (reference sequence). This CDR3 spans 14 amino acids. The CDR3 loop is CASSQEVQQETQYF. DNA of the CDR3: TGTGCCAGCAGCCAGGAGGTACAACAAGAGACCCAGTACTTC.

Only a few counts were recorded for this clone. The chain joins TRBV2 to TRBJ1-1; D remains unclear. Trimming pared 1 base from V and 7 bases from J, leaving 7 bases between. This CDR3 is 12 amino acids long. Germline loops: CDR1 SNHLY, CDR2 FYNNEI. The CDR3 reads CASSEDKIEAFF. The CDR3 bases are TGTGCCAGCAGTGAAGACAAGATTGAAGCTTTCTTT.

This chain joins TRBV5-1 and TRBJ2-3; 7 nucleotides agree with TRBD2. This CDR3 has 16 amino acids. Germline V gene sequence: CDR1 SGHRS, CDR2 YFSETQ. After removal of 1 base from V and 4 bases from J, the junction contained 9 bases not matched to a gene. CDR3 region: CASSLRHSRGADTQYF. The CDR3 DNA sequence: TGCGCCAGCAGCTTGCGACACTCACGGGGGGCAGATACGCAGTATTTT.

Of note for this clone: A junction boundary mismatches the germline segment, possibly from a read error. The chain joins TRBV7-9 to TRBJ2-2; 8 bases line up with TRBD1. This CDR3 region has 16 residues. CDR1 and CDR2 from the germline V gene are SEHNR and FQNEAQ (reference sequence). CDR3 sequence (DNA): TGTTCCAGCAGCCACGGACAGGGAGGTAGCGCCGGGGAGCTGTTTTTT. This codes for CSSSHGQGGSAGELFF.

The chain has TRBV30 and TRBJ1-2; maybe TRBD1 (5 bases). V lost 3 bases, J lost 5 bases, and 10 bases lay in between. There are 12 residues in the CDR3. In germline, CDR1 is GTSNPN, CDR2 SVGIG (reference sequence). CDR3 coding DNA: TGTGCCTGGAGGACGGGGACTTATGGCTACACCTTC. Its protein is CAWRTGTYGYTF. The full variable domain, completed using reference TRBV30 and TRBJ1-2, is SQTIHQWPATLVQPVGSPLSLECTVEGTSNPNLYWYRQAAGRGLQLLFYSVGIGQISSEVPQNLSASRPQDRQFILSSKKLLLSDSGFYLCAWRTGTYGYTFGSGTRLTVV.

This chain connects TRBV30 to TRBJ1-1; TRBD1 might be the D (6 bases). The length of the CDR3 is 13 residues. Trimming pared 4 bases from V and 6 bases from J, leaving 15 bases between. Germline V gene data show CDR1 as GTSNPN and CDR2 as SVGIG (reference sequence). In DNA form, the CDR3 reads TGTGCCTGGACCCTACAGGGTAGTGCTGAAGCTTTCTTT. Translated: CAWTLQGSAEAFF.

The V gene is TRBV13, the J gene TRBJ1-1, with no clear D. The CDR3 is made up of 14 amino acids. V was cut by 5 bases and J by 3 bases, with 13 bases left in between. Germline V gene sequence: CDR1 PRHDT, CDR2 FYEKMQ (reference sequence). For the CDR3, the DNA is TGTGCCAGCAGCGTAGTCCCTCGGGACACTGAAGCTTTCTTT. It translates to CASSVVPRDTEAFF.

This clone was observed a single time. The V call is TRBV2, the J call TRBJ2-7, with 10 bases lining up with TRBD1. The germline V gene has CDR1 SNHLY and CDR2 FYNNEI. After removal of 5 bases from V and 5 bases from J, the junction contained 6 bases not matched to a gene. This CDR3 is built from 14 residues. The CDR3 DNA sequence: TGTGCCAGCAGTTCCGGGACAGGGGATCACGAGCAGTACTTC. Protein sequence: CASSSGTGDHEQYF.

There are a few counts of this clone. CDR3 nucleotides: TGTGCCAGCAGGCCCCCGGGGGGGGAGCTGTTTTTT. Protein sequence: CASRPPGGELFF. The gene calls are TRBV7-9 and TRBJ2-2, with D perhaps matching TRBD2 (5 bases). Germline V gives CDR1 SEHNR, CDR2 FQNEAQ (reference sequence). Between the trimmed V and J ends, which lost 6 bases and 8 bases, there was a span of 10 bases. The CDR3 has 12 amino acids.

V usage is TRBV21-1 and J usage is TRBJ2-7; the D call of TRBD2 is as the table states it, not checked on the DNA. TRBV21-1 is listed as a pseudogene. The CDR3 totals 12 residues. The CDR3 reads CAGPGEGYEQYF. Written as DNA, the CDR3 is TGTGCCGGACCGGGGGAGGGGTACGAGCAGTACTTC.

The chain carries TRBV29-1 and TRBJ2-3, with a possible D match to TRBD1 (5 bases). Germline loops: CDR1 SQVTM, CDR2 ANQGSEA. This CDR3 spans 13 amino acids. The V end lost 4 bases, the J end lost 5 bases, and 13 bases lay between the germline ends. The DNA for the CDR3 is TGCAGCGTTGTATTAGGGGATGTAGATACGCAGTATTTT. It is translated as CSVVLGDVDTQYF.

This clone was picked up one time. The chain has TRBV2 and TRBJ2-7, with 8 bases fitting TRBD1. V was pared by 6 bases and J by 6 bases, with 7 bases of the junction left unmatched. The CDR3 covers 13 residues. The germline V gene encodes CDR1 SNHLY and CDR2 FYNNEI. This chain's CDR3 is CASSGQGGSEQYF. Here the CDR3 DNA reads TGTGCCAGCAGCGGACAGGGCGGGTCCGAGCAGTACTTC.

With regard to this clone: A junction boundary mismatches the germline segment, possibly from a read error. This chain connects TRBV5-1 to TRBJ2-7, with 7 positions matching TRBD1. The CDR3 is made up of 13 amino acids. Looked up from germline, CDR1 is SGHRS and CDR2 is YFSETQ. The CDR3 nucleotides are TGCGCCAGCAGCTTGGATTTTTTCGGGACAGAGTCCTTC. Translation gives CASSLDFFGTESF.

This clone was counted a few times. DNA for the CDR3: TGTGCCAGCAGCTTGACTAGCGATGAGCAGTTCTTC. Protein product: CASSLTSDEQFF. V is TRBV7-9 and J is TRBJ2-1, with 8 positions matching TRBD2. Trimming at V came to 3 bases and at J to 8 bases, leaving 0 bases not matched to a gene. Germline V gene data show CDR1 as SEHNR and CDR2 as FQNEAQ (reference sequence). CDR3 size: 12 residues.

The chain has TRBV28 and TRBJ2-1; 8 nucleotides line up with TRBD1. The germline gives CDR1 MDHEN, CDR2 SYDVKM. The CDR3 covers 16 residues. The trim removed 6 bases at V and 4 bases at J, leaving 11 bases unmatched. The CDR3 spells CASRQRTGHSYNEQFF. The CDR3 DNA is TGTGCCAGCAGACAGAGGACAGGGCACTCTTACAATGAGCAGTTCTTC.